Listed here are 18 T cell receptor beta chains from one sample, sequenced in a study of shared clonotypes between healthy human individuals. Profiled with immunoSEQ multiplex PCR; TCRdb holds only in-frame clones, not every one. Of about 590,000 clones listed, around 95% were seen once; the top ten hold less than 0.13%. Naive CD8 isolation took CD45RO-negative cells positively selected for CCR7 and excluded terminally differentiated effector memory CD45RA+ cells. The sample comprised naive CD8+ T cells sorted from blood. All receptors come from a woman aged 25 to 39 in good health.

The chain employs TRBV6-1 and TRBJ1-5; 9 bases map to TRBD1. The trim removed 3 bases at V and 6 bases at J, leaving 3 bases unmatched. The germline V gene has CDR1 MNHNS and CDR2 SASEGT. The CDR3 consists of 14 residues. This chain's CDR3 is CASSEGTGLQPQHF. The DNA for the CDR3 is TGTGCCAGCAGTGAGGGGACAGGGCTTCAGCCCCAGCATTTT.

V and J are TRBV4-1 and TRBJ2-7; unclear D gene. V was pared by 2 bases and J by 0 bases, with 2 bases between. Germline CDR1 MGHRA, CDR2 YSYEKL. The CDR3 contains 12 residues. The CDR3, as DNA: TGCGCCAGCAGCCAACCCTCCTACGAGCAGTACTTC. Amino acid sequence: CASSQPSYEQYF.

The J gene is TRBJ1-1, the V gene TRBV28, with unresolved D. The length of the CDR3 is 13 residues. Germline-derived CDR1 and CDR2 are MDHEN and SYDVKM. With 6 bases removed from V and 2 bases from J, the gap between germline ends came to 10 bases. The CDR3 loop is CASSFVPNTEAFF. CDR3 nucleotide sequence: TGTGCCAGCAGCTTCGTTCCAAACACTGAAGCTTTCTTT.

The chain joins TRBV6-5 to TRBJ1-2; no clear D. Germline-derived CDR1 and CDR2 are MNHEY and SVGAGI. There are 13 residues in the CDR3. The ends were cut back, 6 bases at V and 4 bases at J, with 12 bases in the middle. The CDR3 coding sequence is TGTGCCAGCAGCCCCGACACCTTCTATGGCTACACCTTC. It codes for CASSPDTFYGYTF.

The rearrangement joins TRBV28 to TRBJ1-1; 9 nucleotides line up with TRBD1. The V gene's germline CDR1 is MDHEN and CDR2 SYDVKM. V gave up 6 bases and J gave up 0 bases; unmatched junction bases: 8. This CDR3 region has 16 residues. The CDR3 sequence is CASSLQGAFMNTEAFF. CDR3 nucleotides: TGTGCCAGCAGCCTACAGGGGGCCTTCATGAACACTGAAGCTTTCTTT.

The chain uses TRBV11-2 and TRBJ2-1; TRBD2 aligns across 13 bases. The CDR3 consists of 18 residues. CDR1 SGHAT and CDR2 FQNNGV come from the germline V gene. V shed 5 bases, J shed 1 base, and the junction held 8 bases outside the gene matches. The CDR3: CASSLGLAGVGSYNEQFF. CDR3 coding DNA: TGTGCCAGCAGCCTAGGACTAGCGGGAGTCGGGTCCTACAATGAGCAGTTCTTC.

The DNA for the CDR3 is TGTGCCAGCAGCGGGAGGGTCACAGATACGCAGTATTTT. Amino acids: CASSGRVTDTQYF. The V call is TRBV28, the J call TRBJ2-3; TRBD2 aligns across 8 bases. CDR1 and CDR2 (germline): MDHEN, SYDVKM. V was clipped by 6 bases and J by 2 bases; unmatched bases: 1. There are 13 residues in the CDR3. The variable domain in full, completed from reference TRBV28 and TRBJ2-3, reads DVKVTQSSRYLVKRTGEKVFLECVQDMDHENMFWYRQDPGLGLRLIYFSYDVKMKEKGDIPEGYSVSREKKERFSLILESASTNQTSMYLCASSGRVTDTQYFGPGTRLTVL.

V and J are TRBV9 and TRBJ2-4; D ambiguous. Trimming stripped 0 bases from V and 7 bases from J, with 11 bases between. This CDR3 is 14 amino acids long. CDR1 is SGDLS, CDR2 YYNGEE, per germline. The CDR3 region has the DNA TGTGCCAGCAGCGTAGCAGGACGTGGGAACATTCAGTACTTC. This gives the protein CASSVAGRGNIQYF.

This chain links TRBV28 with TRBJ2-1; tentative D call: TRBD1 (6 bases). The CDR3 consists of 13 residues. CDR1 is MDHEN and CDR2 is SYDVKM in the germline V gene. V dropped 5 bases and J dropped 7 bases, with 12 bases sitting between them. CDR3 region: CASSPGHLNEQFF. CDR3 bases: TGTGCCAGCAGTCCGGGACACTTAAATGAGCAGTTCTTC.

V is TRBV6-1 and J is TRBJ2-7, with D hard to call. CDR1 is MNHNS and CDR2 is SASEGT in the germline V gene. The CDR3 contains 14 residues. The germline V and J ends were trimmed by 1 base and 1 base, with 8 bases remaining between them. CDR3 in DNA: TGTGCCAGCAGTGAAGTGGAATTTTCCTACGAGCAGTACTTC. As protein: CASSEVEFSYEQYF.

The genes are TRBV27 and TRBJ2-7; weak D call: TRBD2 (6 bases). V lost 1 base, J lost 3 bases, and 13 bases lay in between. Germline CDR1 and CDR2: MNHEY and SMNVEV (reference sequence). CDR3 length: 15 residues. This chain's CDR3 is CASSLFGGTGYEQYF. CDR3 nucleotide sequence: TGTGCCAGCAGTTTATTCGGGGGTACCGGCTACGAGCAGTACTTC.

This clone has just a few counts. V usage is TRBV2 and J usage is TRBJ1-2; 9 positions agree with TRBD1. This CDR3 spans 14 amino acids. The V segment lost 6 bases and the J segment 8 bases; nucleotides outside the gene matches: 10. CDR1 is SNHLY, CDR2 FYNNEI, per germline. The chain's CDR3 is CASREGQGVGGYTF. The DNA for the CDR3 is TGTGCCAGCAGAGAGGGACAGGGTGTAGGAGGCTACACCTTC.

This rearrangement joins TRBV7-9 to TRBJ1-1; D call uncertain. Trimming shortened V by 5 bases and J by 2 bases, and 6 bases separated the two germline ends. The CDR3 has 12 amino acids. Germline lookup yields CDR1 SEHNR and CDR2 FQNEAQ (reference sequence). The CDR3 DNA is TGTGCCAGCAGCCACCTAAACACTGAAGCTTTCTTT. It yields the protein CASSHLNTEAFF.

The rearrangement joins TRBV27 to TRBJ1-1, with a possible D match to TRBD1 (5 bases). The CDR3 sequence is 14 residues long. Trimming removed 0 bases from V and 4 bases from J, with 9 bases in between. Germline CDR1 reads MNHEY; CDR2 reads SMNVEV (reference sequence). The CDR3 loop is CASSLSGRFTEAFF. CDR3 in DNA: TGTGCCAGCAGTTTATCGGGGCGGTTCACTGAAGCTTTCTTT.

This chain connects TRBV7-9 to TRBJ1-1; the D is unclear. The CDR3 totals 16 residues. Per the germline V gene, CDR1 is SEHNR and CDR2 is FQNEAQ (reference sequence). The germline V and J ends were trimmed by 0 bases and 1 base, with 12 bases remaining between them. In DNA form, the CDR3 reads TGTGCCAGCAGCTTAGCGCTTTACAGCCCGAACACTGAAGCTTTCTTT. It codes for CASSLALYSPNTEAFF.

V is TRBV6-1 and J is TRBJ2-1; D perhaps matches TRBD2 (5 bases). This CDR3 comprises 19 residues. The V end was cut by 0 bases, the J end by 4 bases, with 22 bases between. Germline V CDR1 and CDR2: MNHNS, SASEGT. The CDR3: CASSEASGGLLEPYNEQFF. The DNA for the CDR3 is TGTGCCAGCAGTGAAGCGTCGGGCGGACTGTTGGAGCCGTACAATGAGCAGTTCTTC.

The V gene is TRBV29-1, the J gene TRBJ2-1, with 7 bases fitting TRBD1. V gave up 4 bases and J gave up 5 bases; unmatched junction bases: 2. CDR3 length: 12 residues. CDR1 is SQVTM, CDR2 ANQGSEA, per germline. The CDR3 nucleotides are TGCAGCGTTGCCAGGGGGAACAATGAGCAGTTCTTC. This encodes CSVARGNNEQFF.

DNA of the CDR3: TGTGCCAGCAGCCCACATAACACAGATACGCAGTATTTT. Translated: CASSPHNTDTQYF. The rearrangement links TRBV5-4 to TRBJ2-3, with D unresolved. V was shortened by 4 bases and J by 2 bases, with 8 bases between the two germline ends. CDR1 and CDR2 from the germline V gene are SGHNT and YYREEE (reference sequence). There are 13 residues in the CDR3. Supplemented by reference TRBV5-4 and TRBJ2-3, the full variable domain reads ETGVTQSPTHLIKTRGQQVTLRCSSQSGHNTVSWYQQALGQGPQFIFQYYREEENGRGNFPPRFSGLQFPNYSSELNVNALELDDSALYLCASSPHNTDTQYFGPGTRLTVL.